This TCR beta chain was sequenced in a study of T cell responses to AZD1222 COVID-19 vaccine. Assay used: immunoSEQ multiplex PCR; TCRdb lists only in-frame clones, some missing. The sample carries 75,000 to 90,000 clones, roughly 84% recorded once. The germline gives CDR1 MNHNS, CDR2 SASEGT. The CDR3 runs 16 residues. V was cut by 2 bases and J by 4 bases, with 17 bases left in between. V gene TRBV6-1 combines with J gene TRBJ2-5; perhaps TRBD1 as D (5 bases). This clonotype originated in an adult in good health. The starting material was peripheral blood, obtained on day 0 of AZD1222 vaccination. The CDR3 protein is CASSETWQGPRETQYF. CDR3 DNA: TGTGCCAGCAGTGAAACGTGGCAGGGTCCTCGAGAGACCCAGTACTTC.